This section outlines one T cell receptor beta chain sequence together with its context. Deletions cut 0 bases from V and 5 bases from J, with 18 bases between. CDR1 is GTSNPN and CDR2 is SVGIG in the germline V gene (reference sequence). The CDR3 is made up of 16 amino acids. Original analysis: Counts of nucleated cells, estimated from reference gene primer amplification, were obtained. Some clones are missing from TCRdb's copy, which holds only in-frame ones; the method was immunoSEQ multiplex PCR. V and J calls and clone size follow that table, whereas D and trimming were derived from the DNA. The sample records 150,000 or so clones, approximately 87% being singletons. This entry belongs to a study of blood T cell repertoires in COVID-19. As for the study in general: Samples representing acute and convalescent COVID-19 were sourced from the United States, Italy and Spain.

This rearrangement joins TRBV30 to TRBJ2-3, with D maybe TRBD2 (6 bases). Specimen: peripheral blood. The receptor was isolated from a man at least 80 years old with acute or convalescent COVID-19. The CDR3 nucleotides are TGTGCCTGGAGTGTACTGGGTCGGGGGTTGGTAGATACGCAGTATTTT. Amino acids: CAWSVLGRGLVDTQYF.